The clone carrying this T cell receptor (beta chain) was counted a single time. The data originate from a study of T cell changes during pregnancy in multiple sclerosis. Here immunoSEQ multiplex PCR was the method, and the copy in TCRdb shows in-frame clones only, minus some. This sample has around 20,000 clones, with approximately 86% found just once. After removal of 5 bases from V and 8 bases from J, the junction contained 10 bases not matched to a gene. Germline loops: CDR1 SGHKS, CDR2 YYEKEE (reference sequence). This CDR3 region has 14 residues. The sequences come from CD8+ T cells from peripheral blood mononuclear cells, collected in the first trimester of pregnancy. V gene TRBV5-5 combines with J gene TRBJ1-1; TRBD1 aligns across 9 bases. This sequence originates from a female donor in good health, enrolled as a control in a pregnancy study. This CDR3 reads CASRSGQGFGEAFF. The CDR3 bases are TGTGCCAGCAGGTCCGGACAGGGGTTCGGGGAAGCTTTCTTT.